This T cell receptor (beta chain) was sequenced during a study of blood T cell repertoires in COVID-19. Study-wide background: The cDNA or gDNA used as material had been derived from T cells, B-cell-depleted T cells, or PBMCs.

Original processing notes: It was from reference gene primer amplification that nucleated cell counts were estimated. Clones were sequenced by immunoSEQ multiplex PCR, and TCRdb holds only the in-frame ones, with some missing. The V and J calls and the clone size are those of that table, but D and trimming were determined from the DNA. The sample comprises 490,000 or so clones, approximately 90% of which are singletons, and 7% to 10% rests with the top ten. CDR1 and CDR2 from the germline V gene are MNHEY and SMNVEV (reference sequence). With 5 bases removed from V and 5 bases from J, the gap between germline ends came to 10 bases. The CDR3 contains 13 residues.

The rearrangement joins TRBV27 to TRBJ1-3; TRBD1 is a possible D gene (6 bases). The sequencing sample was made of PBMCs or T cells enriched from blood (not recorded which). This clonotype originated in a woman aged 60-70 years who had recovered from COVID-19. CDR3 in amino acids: CASSPTGRNTIYF. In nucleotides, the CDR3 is TGTGCCAGCAGTCCAACAGGGAGAAACACCATATATTTT.